The rows below give T cell receptor beta chains drawn from one sample of a study of PD-1 blockade in classical Hodgkin lymphoma. The table came from immunoSEQ multiplex PCR; TCRdb's copy has only in-frame clones and leaves some out. The data show under 110,000 clones, around nine tenths seen once. Specimen: peripheral blood mononuclear cells (PBMCs), collected before the second cycle of nivolumab. These receptors were taken from a human donor with classical Hodgkin lymphoma. Both conserved end residues are part of each CDR3. Fields, in order: D gene, J gene, clone size, V gene, CDR3 length, CDR3 DNA, CDR3 protein. The D gene is left open where the match is weak. The size entry is marked missing in some rows and otherwise reads once, few, many or a size class.

D gene: .
J gene: TRBJ1-3
clone size: few
V gene: TRBV9
CDR3 length: 17
CDR3 DNA: TGTGCCAGCAGCGCTTCCAAGTTGGGAGGGTCTGGAAACACCATATATTTT
CDR3 protein: CASSASKLGGSGNTIYF

D gene: .
J gene: TRBJ2-2
clone size: .
V gene: TRBV5-6
CDR3 length: 16
CDR3 DNA: TGTGCCAGCAGCTTCTTGGGTCAGGCGAACACCGGGGAGCTGTTTTTT
CDR3 protein: CASSFLGQANTGELFF

D gene: .
J gene: TRBJ2-3
clone size: .
V gene: TRBV21-1
CDR3 length: 20
CDR3 DNA: TGTGCCAGCAGCAAGCAAAGGTGGTACCGGCTAGCGGGGGGCACAGATACGCAGTATTTT
CDR3 protein: CASSKQRWYRLAGGTDTQYF

D gene: TRBD1
J gene: TRBJ1-2
clone size: .
V gene: TRBV6-6
CDR3 length: 14
CDR3 DNA: TGTGCCAGCAATGGCGGACAGGGTAATTATGGCTACACCTTC
CDR3 protein: CASNGGQGNYGYTF

D gene: .
J gene: TRBJ1-1
clone size: .
V gene: TRBV4-2
CDR3 length: 17
CDR3 DNA: TGTGCCAGCAGCCAAGCACTCGACAGGCCCATGAACACTGAAGCTTTCTTT
CDR3 protein: CASSQALDRPMNTEAFF

D gene: .
J gene: TRBJ1-1
clone size: few
V gene: TRBV4-2
CDR3 length: 13
CDR3 DNA: TGTGCCAGCAGCCTGGGGGGGTCGTGGTGGGCTTTCTTT
CDR3 protein: CASSLGGSWWAFF

D gene: .
J gene: TRBJ1-5
clone size: .
V gene: TRBV6-4
CDR3 length: 13
CDR3 DNA: TGTGCCAGCAGTGAGGGGGCCAATCAGCCCCAGCATTTT
CDR3 protein: CASSEGANQPQHF

D gene: TRBD1
J gene: TRBJ2-7
clone size: .
V gene: TRBV5-1
CDR3 length: 14
CDR3 DNA: TGCGCCAGCAGCTTCACCGGGACAGGGGCCGAGCAGTACTTC
CDR3 protein: CASSFTGTGAEQYF

D gene: .
J gene: TRBJ2-5
clone size: .
V gene: TRBV20-1
CDR3 length: 11
CDR3 DNA: TGCAGTGCTAGCGGACAAGAGACCCAGTACTTC
CDR3 protein: CSASGQETQYF

D gene: .
J gene: TRBJ2-3
clone size: once
V gene: TRBV5-4
CDR3 length: 12
CDR3 DNA: TGTGCCAGCAGCGCCGTACTGGATACGCAGTATTTT
CDR3 protein: CASSAVLDTQYF

D gene: .
J gene: TRBJ1-2
clone size: .
V gene: TRBV7-2
CDR3 length: 14
CDR3 DNA: TGTGCCAGCACTGAGGACATCCTCGGCTATGGCTACACCTTC
CDR3 protein: CASTEDILGYGYTF

D gene: TRBD1
J gene: TRBJ2-1
clone size: .
V gene: TRBV20-1
CDR3 length: 11
CDR3 DNA: TGCAGTGCTAGAGATAACAGGGGGCAATTCTTC
CDR3 protein: CSARDNRGQFF

D gene: .
J gene: TRBJ2-5
clone size: .
V gene: TRBV7-2
CDR3 length: 14
CDR3 DNA: TGTGCCAGCAGCTTATGGCTAAACCAAGAGACCCAGTACTTC
CDR3 protein: CASSLWLNQETQYF

D gene: TRBD1
J gene: TRBJ1-4
clone size: .
V gene: TRBV29-1
CDR3 length: 15
CDR3 DNA: TGCAGCGCCGTGGGACAGGGGGGCCAGTATGAAAAACTGTTTTTT
CDR3 protein: CSAVGQGGQYEKLFF

D gene: TRBD1
J gene: TRBJ2-7
clone size: few
V gene: TRBV19
CDR3 length: 12
CDR3 DNA: TGTGCCAGTACGACAGGGAACTACGAGCAGTACTTC
CDR3 protein: CASTTGNYEQYF

D gene: .
J gene: TRBJ1-4
clone size: .
V gene: TRBV4-2
CDR3 length: 16
CDR3 DNA: TGTGCCAGCAGCCAAGAGGTGGACAGACTTAATGAAAAACTGTTTTTT
CDR3 protein: CASSQEVDRLNEKLFF

D gene: .
J gene: TRBJ2-7
clone size: .
V gene: TRBV7-9
CDR3 length: 16
CDR3 DNA: TGTGCCAGCAGCTTAGGCCGAGACAGGAACCCCTACGAGCAGTACTTC
CDR3 protein: CASSLGRDRNPYEQYF

D gene: .
J gene: TRBJ1-1
clone size: .
V gene: TRBV19
CDR3 length: 13
CDR3 DNA: TGTGCCAGCGTGGTTGGAACGAACACTGAAGCTTTCTTT
CDR3 protein: CASVVGTNTEAFF

D gene: .
J gene: TRBJ1-4
clone size: .
V gene: TRBV7-9
CDR3 length: 15
CDR3 DNA: TGTGCCAGCAGCTTACTCTGGGGCTCAGGTGAAAAACTGTTTTTT
CDR3 protein: CASSLLWGSGEKLFF

D gene: .
J gene: TRBJ1-1
clone size: .
V gene: TRBV7-9
CDR3 length: 14
CDR3 DNA: TGTGCCAGCAGCCTCTGGGACCTGAACACTGAAGCTTTCTTT
CDR3 protein: CASSLWDLNTEAFF

D gene: TRBD2
J gene: TRBJ2-1
clone size: .
V gene: TRBV27
CDR3 length: 15
CDR3 DNA: TGTGCCAGCAAGGGACTAGCGGGAATCTACAATGAGCAGTTCTTC
CDR3 protein: CASKGLAGIYNEQFF

D gene: TRBD2
J gene: TRBJ2-5
clone size: .
V gene: TRBV5-6
CDR3 length: 16
CDR3 DNA: TGTGCCAGCAGCCTCGTAGCGGGGGGGCCGTCGGAGACCCAGTACTTC
CDR3 protein: CASSLVAGGPSETQYF

D gene: .
J gene: TRBJ1-1
clone size: .
V gene: TRBV19
CDR3 length: 19
CDR3 DNA: TGTGCCAGTAGTCTAATCTTAAGCTGGGTGTCGTACGAGGCCACTGAAGCTTTCTTT
CDR3 protein: CASSLILSWVSYEATEAFF

D gene: .
J gene: TRBJ1-1
clone size: .
V gene: TRBV7-9
CDR3 length: 13
CDR3 DNA: TGTGCCAGCAGCCTAACAGGGAACACTGAAGCTTTCTTT
CDR3 protein: CASSLTGNTEAFF

D gene: TRBD2
J gene: TRBJ2-3
clone size: .
V gene: TRBV7-9
CDR3 length: 16
CDR3 DNA: TGTGCCAGCAGCTTACTCCCTAGCGGGGCCACAGATACGCAGTATTTT
CDR3 protein: CASSLLPSGATDTQYF

D gene: TRBD1
J gene: TRBJ1-3
clone size: .
V gene: TRBV9
CDR3 length: 13
CDR3 DNA: TGTGCCAGCAGCGCAGACAGGGCATACACCATATATTTT
CDR3 protein: CASSADRAYTIYF

D gene: TRBD1
J gene: TRBJ2-5
clone size: .
V gene: TRBV7-2
CDR3 length: 16
CDR3 DNA: TGTGCCAGCAGCTTGGGGGCTGACAGGGGGCTGGAGACCCAGTACTTC
CDR3 protein: CASSLGADRGLETQYF

D gene: .
J gene: TRBJ1-1
clone size: .
V gene: TRBV9
CDR3 length: 12
CDR3 DNA: TGTGCCAGCAGCGCATCGACAGAAGAAGCTTTCTTT
CDR3 protein: CASSASTEEAFF

D gene: TRBD1
J gene: TRBJ1-2
clone size: .
V gene: TRBV25-1
CDR3 length: 15
CDR3 DNA: TGTGCCAGCAGTGCCCTGGGACAGGGGAACTATGGCTACACCTTC
CDR3 protein: CASSALGQGNYGYTF

D gene: TRBD1
J gene: TRBJ1-1
clone size: .
V gene: TRBV18
CDR3 length: 15
CDR3 DNA: TGTGCCAGCTCACCACCGAAGGGGGCGCACACTGAAGCTTTCTTT
CDR3 protein: CASSPPKGAHTEAFF

D gene: TRBD2
J gene: TRBJ2-5
clone size: .
V gene: TRBV4-2
CDR3 length: 16
CDR3 DNA: TGTGCCAGCAGCCTCGATGGCGGGGGAAACCAAGAGACCCAGTACTTC
CDR3 protein: CASSLDGGGNQETQYF

D gene: .
J gene: TRBJ2-2
clone size: .
V gene: TRBV10-3
CDR3 length: 13
CDR3 DNA: TGTGCCATCAGTGAGAAGAACACCGGGGAGCTGTTTTTT
CDR3 protein: CAISEKNTGELFF

D gene: .
J gene: TRBJ1-1
clone size: once
V gene: TRBV4-2
CDR3 length: 16
CDR3 DNA: TGTGCCAGCAGCCAAGATTCCTGGCAGATAAACACTGAAGCTTTCTTT
CDR3 protein: CASSQDSWQINTEAFF

D gene: TRBD1
J gene: TRBJ1-2
clone size: .
V gene: TRBV30
CDR3 length: 13
CDR3 DNA: TGTGCCTGGAAAAACACAGGGGTAGAGGGCTACACCTTC
CDR3 protein: CAWKNTGVEGYTF

D gene: TRBD2
J gene: TRBJ2-1
clone size: .
V gene: TRBV5-4
CDR3 length: 15
CDR3 DNA: TGTGCCAGCAGCCCTACCCCGGGGGGGCCAAATGAGCAGTTCTTC
CDR3 protein: CASSPTPGGPNEQFF

D gene: TRBD1
J gene: TRBJ2-1
clone size: .
V gene: TRBV11-2
CDR3 length: 15
CDR3 DNA: TGTGCCAGCAGCTTCGGACAGGGGGTTTACAATGAGCAGTTCTTC
CDR3 protein: CASSFGQGVYNEQFF

D gene: TRBD2
J gene: TRBJ2-7
clone size: .
V gene: TRBV7-2
CDR3 length: 15
CDR3 DNA: TGTGCCAGCAGCCAATCTAGCCGGGAGGCCTACGAGCAGTACTTC
CDR3 protein: CASSQSSREAYEQYF

D gene: TRBD2
J gene: TRBJ2-7
clone size: .
V gene: TRBV4-3
CDR3 length: 16
CDR3 DNA: TGCGCCAGCAGCCAAGATAAGGGTAGCGGGGACTACGAGCAGTACTTC
CDR3 protein: CASSQDKGSGDYEQYF

D gene: TRBD1
J gene: TRBJ2-3
clone size: .
V gene: TRBV10-3
CDR3 length: 15
CDR3 DNA: TGTGCCATCACCACCGGGACAGGGTGGGGGGATACGCAGTATTTT
CDR3 protein: CAITTGTGWGDTQYF

D gene: .
J gene: TRBJ2-6
clone size: .
V gene: TRBV11-2
CDR3 length: 15
CDR3 DNA: TGTGCCAGCAGCCCCCCAAGCTCTGGGGCCAACGTCCTGACTTTC
CDR3 protein: CASSPPSSGANVLTF

D gene: TRBD2
J gene: TRBJ2-3
clone size: .
V gene: TRBV5-6
CDR3 length: 18
CDR3 DNA: TGTGCCAGCAGCTTGCTAGGCGGGGGGGGCCCGGGCACAGATACACAGTATTTT
CDR3 protein: CASSLLGGGGPGTDTQYF

D gene: .
J gene: TRBJ1-3
clone size: .
V gene: TRBV7-9
CDR3 length: 14
CDR3 DNA: TGTGCCAGCAGCTTAGGGGAATCCGGAAACACCATATATTTT
CDR3 protein: CASSLGESGNTIYF

D gene: TRBD1
J gene: TRBJ1-5
clone size: .
V gene: TRBV27
CDR3 length: 15
CDR3 DNA: TGTGCCAGCAGTCCCAGGGGGCTTAGCAATCAGCCCCAGCATTTT
CDR3 protein: CASSPRGLSNQPQHF

D gene: .
J gene: TRBJ1-5
clone size: .
V gene: TRBV27
CDR3 length: 15
CDR3 DNA: TGTGCCAGCAGTTCACTGACAGGAATCAATCAGCCCCAGCATTTT
CDR3 protein: CASSSLTGINQPQHF

D gene: TRBD2
J gene: TRBJ2-5
clone size: few
V gene: TRBV2
CDR3 length: 17
CDR3 DNA: TGTGCCAGCAGTGAAGGGCTAGCGGGGGACTTCCAAGAGACCCAGTACTTC
CDR3 protein: CASSEGLAGDFQETQYF

D gene: .
J gene: TRBJ1-3
clone size: .
V gene: TRBV19
CDR3 length: 15
CDR3 DNA: TGTGCCAGTAGTATAGCCAGCAACTCTGGAAACACCATATATTTT
CDR3 protein: CASSIASNSGNTIYF

D gene: .
J gene: TRBJ1-1
clone size: .
V gene: TRBV7-9
CDR3 length: 12
CDR3 DNA: TGTGCCAGCAGCTTAAACAGGGTCGAAGCTTTCTTT
CDR3 protein: CASSLNRVEAFF

D gene: TRBD1
J gene: TRBJ1-2
clone size: .
V gene: TRBV7-6
CDR3 length: 14
CDR3 DNA: TGTGCCAGCAGCCTGTACAGGGGGAACTATGGCTACACCTTC
CDR3 protein: CASSLYRGNYGYTF

D gene: .
J gene: TRBJ1-5
clone size: .
V gene: TRBV6-5
CDR3 length: 15
CDR3 DNA: TGTGCCAGCAGCCTAGGGTTTTTTAGCAATCAGCCCCAGCATTTT
CDR3 protein: CASSLGFFSNQPQHF

D gene: TRBD1
J gene: TRBJ2-5
clone size: .
V gene: TRBV27
CDR3 length: 16
CDR3 DNA: TGTGCCAGCAGTTCTGGGACAGGGAGACACCAAGAGACCCAGTACTTC
CDR3 protein: CASSSGTGRHQETQYF

D gene: TRBD1
J gene: TRBJ2-2
clone size: .
V gene: TRBV5-4
CDR3 length: 16
CDR3 DNA: TGTGCCAGCAGCTTTGGGGACAGGGTCGATAGGGGGGAGCTGTTTTTT
CDR3 protein: CASSFGDRVDRGELFF

D gene: .
J gene: TRBJ1-1
clone size: .
V gene: TRBV6-4
CDR3 length: 13
CDR3 DNA: TGTGCCAGCAGTGAGGGGGCGAACACTGAAGCTTTCTTT
CDR3 protein: CASSEGANTEAFF

D gene: .
J gene: TRBJ1-2
clone size: .
V gene: TRBV19
CDR3 length: 14
CDR3 DNA: TGTGCCAGTAGTATGGGGGCCGCAAACTATGGCTACACCTTC
CDR3 protein: CASSMGAANYGYTF

D gene: .
J gene: TRBJ1-1
clone size: .
V gene: TRBV5-6
CDR3 length: 13
CDR3 DNA: TGTGCCAGCAGCTTGTCGGGGGCCCCTGAAGCTTTCTTT
CDR3 protein: CASSLSGAPEAFF

D gene: .
J gene: TRBJ1-2
clone size: .
V gene: TRBV4-1
CDR3 length: 18
CDR3 DNA: TGCGCCAGCAGCCCGACGCCACCTAAAGGGGATCTTAACTATGGCTACACCTTC
CDR3 protein: CASSPTPPKGDLNYGYTF

D gene: .
J gene: TRBJ2-5
clone size: .
V gene: TRBV4-2
CDR3 length: 17
CDR3 DNA: TGTGCCAGCAGCCAAGAGTTCCGGACAGCTTACCAAGAGACCCAGTACTTC
CDR3 protein: CASSQEFRTAYQETQYF

D gene: .
J gene: TRBJ1-2
clone size: .
V gene: TRBV6-1
CDR3 length: 15
CDR3 DNA: TGTGCCAGCCTCCCCGGGCAGGGGATCCCCTATGGCTACACCTTC
CDR3 protein: CASLPGQGIPYGYTF

D gene: .
J gene: TRBJ1-6
clone size: many
V gene: TRBV30
CDR3 length: 19
CDR3 DNA: TGTGCCTGGAGTGTATTGGAATGGACTGGGGCGAACTATAATTCACCCCTCCACTTT
CDR3 protein: CAWSVLEWTGANYNSPLHF

D gene: .
J gene: TRBJ2-2
clone size: .
V gene: TRBV18
CDR3 length: 15
CDR3 DNA: TGTGCCAGCTCACCGCCTACCTTGGGTGGCGGGGAGCTGTTTTTT
CDR3 protein: CASSPPTLGGGELFF